The clone carrying this T cell receptor (beta chain) was observed many times. As yet, its antigen is unknown. This specimen belongs to a study of T cells after yellow fever vaccination. Across the study: When fractions had low cell numbers, they were prepared with SMART-Seq v4 Ultra Low Input.

General observations from the study: Abundant bulk-population clonotypes could contaminate the FACS-sorted repertoires.

TCRdb used MiXCR to reprocess the 5' RACE reads, holding one entry per CDR3 protein. The top ten clones hold about 3.3% of a sample with some 220,000 distinct CDR3 sequences, about 3% of them seen once. Per germline, CDR1 ENHRY and CDR2 SYGVKD. Trimming pared 8 bases from V and 1 base from J, leaving 14 bases between. This CDR3 has 14 amino acids. Here the sequenced sample was CD4+ T cells sorted from PBMCs, taken 10 days after the yellow fever booster vaccination. The gene calls are TRBV10-3 and TRBJ1-1, with D possibly TRBD1 on 6 matching bases. This TCR came from a man between 18 and 29 years old who received the YFV17D yellow fever vaccine. CDR3 loop: CAISDGQTNTEAFF. CDR3 sequence (DNA): TGTGCCATCTCTGATGGACAGACGAACACTGAAGCTTTCTTT.